The 10 T cell receptor beta chains reported below all come from one sample, sequenced in a study of spatial heterogeneity in lung cancer. Time point denoted: blood at routine non-recurrence follow-up after resection. A single record per CDR3 protein comes from TCRdb applying MiXCR to the 5' RACE reads. This table holds around 20,000 distinct CDR3 sequences, 8% to 10% found once. The source was PBMCs, collected at follow-up. The receptors come from a male donor with early-stage non-small cell lung cancer.

This clonotype was recorded at least ten times. This chain joins TRBV11-2 and TRBJ2-1; D uncertain. Trimming stripped 1 base from V and 5 bases from J, with 6 bases between. Germline CDR1 SGHAT, CDR2 FQNNGV. This CDR3 has 13 amino acids. The CDR3 coding sequence is TGTGCCAGCAGCTTAGCGCCGAACAATGAGCAGTTCTTC. The encoded protein is CASSLAPNNEQFF. Drawing the rest from reference TRBV11-2 and TRBJ2-1, the complete variable domain is EAGVAQSPRYKIIEKRQSVAFWCNPISGHATLYWYQQILGQGPKLLIQFQNNGVVDDSQLPKDRFSAERLKGVDSTLKIQPAKLEDSAVYLCASSLAPNNEQFFGPGTRLTVL.

This clonotype was observed at least ten times. The chain couples TRBV4-3 to TRBJ1-1; a possible D gene is TRBD1 (5 bases). Trimming took 4 bases from V and 3 from J, leaving 12 bases between them. Germline V CDR1 and CDR2: LGHNA, YSLEER. This CDR3 is built from 14 residues. The DNA for the CDR3 is TGCGCCAGCAGCCCGGGGGTCGGGGACACTGAAGCTTTCTTT. It specifies CASSPGVGDTEAFF.

V is TRBV4-2 and J is TRBJ2-1, with 12 nucleotides matching TRBD2. Germline V CDR1 and CDR2: LGHNA, YNFKEQ. The CDR3 is 15 amino acids. V lost 2 bases, J lost 7 bases, and 3 bases stayed unmatched. The chain's CDR3 is CASSQSLAGGNEQFF. CDR3 coding DNA: TGTGCCAGCAGCCAAAGCCTAGCGGGGGGGAATGAGCAGTTCTTC.

The rearrangement joins TRBV20-1 to TRBJ1-4; 11 bases fit TRBD1. Germline V gene data show CDR1 as DFQATT and CDR2 as SNEGSKA (reference sequence). After removal of 0 bases from V and 7 bases from J, the junction contained 4 bases not matched to a gene. The CDR3 has 15 residues. The CDR3 nucleotides are TGCAGTGCTAGAGATCCGGGACAGGGGGTTGAAAAACTGTTTTTT. Protein: CSARDPGQGVEKLFF.

V gene TRBV6-5 combines with J gene TRBJ1-1, with 9 positions matching TRBD1. CDR1 and CDR2 (germline): MNHEY, SVGAGI. This CDR3 region has 14 residues. V gave up 2 bases and J gave up 4 bases; unmatched junction bases: 2. The CDR3 bases are TGTGCCAGCAGTTACGAGACAGGGGGCACTGAAGCTTTCTTT. Amino acid sequence: CASSYETGGTEAFF.

Ten or more counts support this clonotype. The V gene is TRBV6-2 or TRBV6-3, the J gene TRBJ1-5; maybe TRBD1 (6 bases). This CDR3 spans 14 amino acids. The V end lost 10 bases, the J end lost 0 bases, and 13 bases lay between the germline ends. The germline V gene has CDR1 MNHEY and CDR2 SVGEGT. The CDR3 loop is CATGGAYSNQPQHF. CDR3 bases: TGTGCCACGGGGGGGGCCTATAGCAATCAGCCCCAGCATTTT.

This clonotype was counted between two and nine times. The rearrangement links TRBV4-3 to TRBJ2-1; TRBD1 matches at 7 bases. The CDR3 has 14 amino acids. CDR1 and CDR2 from the germline V gene are LGHNA and YSLEER. Germline trimming cut 1 base from V and 5 bases from J; bases unmatched to any gene: 2. The CDR3 region has the DNA TGCGCCAGCAGCCAAGCGGGACAGAACAATGAGCAGTTCTTC. It specifies CASSQAGQNNEQFF.

This chain connects TRBV6-6 to TRBJ1-4; no firm D call. V was clipped by 6 bases and J by 8 bases, with 10 bases between them. Germline V gives CDR1 MNHNY, CDR2 SVGAGI (reference sequence). CDR3 length equals 12 residues. CDR3 DNA: TGTGCCAGCAGCTCGACTGGGGAAAAACTGTTTTTT. Translation: CASSSTGEKLFF.

The rearrangement links TRBV3-1 to TRBJ2-7; possible D gene TRBD1, 5 bases. The CDR3 sequence is 14 residues long. Germline CDR1 LGHDT, CDR2 YNNKEL (reference sequence). V shed 6 bases and J shed 0 bases, with 12 bases lying between them. The CDR3 loop reads CASRPQGNSYEQYF. In nucleotides, the CDR3 is TGTGCCAGCAGACCTCAGGGTAACTCCTACGAGCAGTACTTC.

The genes are TRBV7-2 and TRBJ2-3; D is ambiguous. This CDR3 is 12 amino acids long. Germline V gene data show CDR1 as SGHTA and CDR2 as FQGNSA. Deletions cut 2 bases from V and 5 bases from J, with 5 bases between. The chain's CDR3 is CASSLSLDTQYF. The CDR3 DNA reads as TGTGCCAGCAGCTTATCATTAGATACGCAGTATTTT.